This TCR beta chain was sequenced for a study of CD8 T cells in Susac syndrome. After extraction with the RNeasy kit, roughly 0.45 to 1 ug of the RNA was reverse transcribed using random hexamers. TCRdb recomputed calls from the immunoSEQ multiplex PCR reads with MiXCR, one row per CDR3 protein. Here the sample spans 160,000 or so distinct CDR3 sequences, roughly 94% being singletons. The CDR3 loop spans 15 amino acids. CDR1 and CDR2 (germline): SGHRS, YFSETQ. The trim removed 2 bases at V and 4 bases at J, leaving 8 bases unmatched. The sample consisted of CD8+ T cells from PBMCs. This chain joins TRBV5-1 and TRBJ1-2; TRBD1 matches 7 bases. This clonotype was obtained from a human donor with multiple sclerosis. The CDR3 sequence is CASSFEGAHSYGYTF. CDR3 bases: TGCGCCAGCAGCTTCGAGGGGGCGCATAGCTATGGCTACACCTTC.